Below, 27 T cell receptor beta chains from the same sample are listed, as sequenced in a study of cytomegalovirus exposure and HLA in healthy donors. The PCR contained 60 Vbeta and 13 Jbeta primers. Sequenced by immunoSEQ multiplex PCR; TCRdb stores in-frame clones only, minus some. The sample contains over 150,000 clones, roughly 70% of which appear only once. Sequenced material: PBMCs. All receptors derive from a man younger than 45 in good health and CMV-seronegative.

This chain connects TRBV11-2 to TRBJ1-4, with D perhaps matching TRBD1 (6 bases). The CDR3 has 15 residues. Germline-derived CDR1 and CDR2 are SGHAT and FQNNGV. The ends were cut back, 0 bases at V and 7 bases at J, with 12 bases in the middle. The CDR3 is CASSLDSGAGEKLFF. The CDR3 DNA is TGTGCCAGCAGCTTAGATTCAGGGGCGGGTGAAAAACTGTTTTTT.

This clone showed up just a few times. V and J are TRBV6-1 and TRBJ1-4, with 9 bases fitting TRBD1. The germline V gene has CDR1 MNHNS and CDR2 SASEGT. This CDR3 spans 14 amino acids. The ends lost 2 bases at V and 8 bases at J; junction bases unmatched: 3. CDR3 residues: CASSEWTGEEKLFF. The CDR3 DNA reads as TGTGCCAGCAGTGAATGGACAGGGGAAGAAAAACTGTTTTTT.

V usage is TRBV4-1 and J usage is TRBJ2-4, with TRBD1 matching 9 bases. The CDR3 loop spans 15 amino acids. In germline, CDR1 is MGHRA, CDR2 YSYEKL. After removal of 0 bases from V and 9 bases from J, the junction contained 6 bases not matched to a gene. For the CDR3, the DNA is TGCGCCAGCAGCCAAGATGTGGACAGGGGTTGCATTCAGTACTTC. This sequence encodes CASSQDVDRGCIQYF.

The chain employs TRBV4-3 and TRBJ1-2; possible D gene TRBD1, 6 bases. CDR3 length equals 14 residues. Germline CDR1 LGHNA, CDR2 YSLEER. V was pared by 2 bases and J by 6 bases, with 13 bases between. The CDR3 DNA reads as TGCGCCAGCAGCCAAACCGGGACAATCGATGGCTACACCTTC. It specifies CASSQTGTIDGYTF.

The chain employs TRBV28 and TRBJ2-2; possible D gene TRBD2, 6 bases. The CDR3 spans 14 residues. Germline assignment: CDR1 MDHEN and CDR2 SYDVKM. Trimming stripped 3 bases from V and 1 base from J, with 6 bases between. As DNA, the CDR3 is TGTGCCAGCAGTTTCGGGGGGAACACCGGGGAGCTGTTTTTT. Translation: CASSFGGNTGELFF.

This clone has just a few counts. This chain links TRBV30 with TRBJ2-4; D gene ambiguous. Trimming took off 3 bases at V and 6 bases at J, with 18 bases between the two ends. This CDR3 is 15 amino acids long. Germline CDR1 and CDR2: GTSNPN and SVGIG (reference sequence). The CDR3 nucleotides read TGTGCCTGGAGGGCTAGGCCCGCTTCGGGAAACATTCAGTACTTC. This encodes CAWRARPASGNIQYF.

This clone has just a few counts. V is TRBV11-2 and J is TRBJ2-2; TRBD1 is a possible D gene (6 bases). V was cut by 2 bases and J by 6 bases, with 16 bases left in between. The germline CDR1 and CDR2 sequences are SGHAT and FQNNGV. The CDR3 is made up of 16 amino acids. The CDR3 DNA reads TGTGCCAGCAGCTTAAGTCGTATTCGGACAGCCGGGGAGCTGTTTTTT. Protein sequence: CASSLSRIRTAGELFF.

This rearrangement joins TRBV19 to TRBJ2-7; D call uncertain. This CDR3 has 14 residues. The germline V gene encodes CDR1 LNHDA and CDR2 SQIVND (reference sequence). V lost 6 bases and J lost 2, with 14 bases in between. The CDR3 DNA follows: TGTGCCAGTAGCCTCTCCCAGGCCCCCTACGAGCAGTACTTC. Translated, it gives CASSLSQAPYEQYF.

The V gene is TRBV19, the J gene TRBJ2-1; 8 bases map to TRBD2. Germline loops: CDR1 LNHDA, CDR2 SQIVND (reference sequence). Trimming cost V 3 bases and J 4 bases; bases outside gene matches: 5. The length of the CDR3 is 15 residues. CDR3 protein: CASSIPGGPYNEQFF. The CDR3 nucleotides are TGTGCCAGTAGTATCCCGGGGGGGCCTTACAATGAGCAGTTCTTC.

The chain has TRBV7-9 and TRBJ1-1; D ambiguous. CDR3 length equals 13 residues. Trimming took 6 bases from V and 0 from J, leaving 8 bases between them. Germline V CDR1 and CDR2: SEHNR, FQNEAQ (reference sequence). CDR3 protein: CASRPGLNTEAFF. The CDR3 DNA follows: TGTGCCAGCAGACCTGGCCTGAACACTGAAGCTTTCTTT.

The genes are TRBV2 and TRBJ1-5, with D uncertain. Looked up from germline, CDR1 is SNHLY and CDR2 is FYNNEI. Between the trimmed V and J ends, which lost 7 bases and 7 bases, there was a span of 11 bases. The CDR3 contains 12 residues. The chain's CDR3 is CASISGGQPQHF. CDR3 DNA sequence: TGTGCCAGCATCTCGGGTGGCCAGCCCCAGCATTTT.

The genes are TRBV28 and TRBJ1-2, with D possibly being TRBD1 (5 bases). The CDR3 spans 14 residues. Trimming took off 3 bases at V and 4 bases at J, with 12 bases between the two ends. Germline V gene data show CDR1 as MDHEN and CDR2 as SYDVKM. CDR3 bases: TGTGCCAGCAGTTTGATAGGGGCCGCCTATGGCTACACCTTC. It is translated as CASSLIGAAYGYTF.

This clone was recorded only once. The V and J genes are TRBV6-1 and TRBJ2-7; TRBD2 might be the D (5 bases). The ends were cut back, 6 bases at V and 3 bases at J, with 12 bases in the middle. CDR1 is MNHNS, CDR2 SASEGT, per germline. There are 13 residues in the CDR3. CDR3 protein: CASSPGVDYEQYF. DNA of the CDR3: TGTGCCAGCAGCCCCGGGGTAGACTACGAGCAGTACTTC.

The chain is built from TRBV5-6 and TRBJ2-1, with D possibly matching TRBD1 (6 bases). Trimming stripped 6 bases from V and 6 bases from J, with 16 bases between. In germline, CDR1 is SGHDT, CDR2 YYEEEE. The CDR3 contains 14 residues. The CDR3 DNA is TGTGCCAGCACCACGTTACAGGGAATCAATGAGCAGTTCTTC. This sequence encodes CASTTLQGINEQFF.

The sample holds a few counts of this clone. This chain connects TRBV27 to TRBJ2-5, with 10 bases aligning to TRBD1. V trimming: 2 bases; J trimming: 7 bases; junction bases outside the gene matches: 4. CDR1 and CDR2 (germline): MNHEY, SMNVEV (reference sequence). There are 14 residues in the CDR3. For the CDR3, the DNA is TGTGCCAGCAGTTTAGCAGGACAGGGGGGGACCCAGTACTTC. The encoded protein is CASSLAGQGGTQYF.

The chain couples TRBV2 to TRBJ1-1, with D uncertain. Germline lookup yields CDR1 SNHLY and CDR2 FYNNEI. The ends were cut back, 7 bases at V and 4 bases at J, with 16 bases in the middle. The CDR3 is made up of 14 amino acids. Here the CDR3 DNA reads TGTGCCAGCACCCCTCCCCTCAGTGTCACTGAAGCTTTCTTT. Translating it yields CASTPPLSVTEAFF. Together with reference TRBV2 and TRBJ1-1, the CDR3 gives the full variable domain: EPEVTQTPSHQVTQMGQEVILRCVPISNHLYFYWYRQILGQKVEFLVSFYNNEISEKSEIFDDQFSVERPDGSNFTLKIRSTKLEDSAMYFCASTPPLSVTEAFFGQGTRLTVV.

V usage is TRBV5-6 and J usage is TRBJ2-5, with D unresolved. The V end lost 4 bases, the J end lost 1 base, and 8 bases lay between the germline ends. CDR3 length: 13 residues. Germline CDR1 SGHDT, CDR2 YYEEEE. The CDR3 protein is CASSLGPQETQYF. CDR3 coding DNA: TGTGCCAGCAGCCTCGGTCCCCAAGAGACCCAGTACTTC.

The chain links TRBV5-4 to TRBJ2-5; possible D gene TRBD2, 6 bases. Germline CDR1 reads SGHNT; CDR2 reads YYREEE (reference sequence). The germline V and J ends were trimmed by 0 bases and 1 base, with 7 bases remaining between them. This CDR3 spans 14 amino acids. The CDR3 sequence is CASSLGGVQETQYF. CDR3 DNA: TGTGCCAGCAGCTTGGGGGGGGTCCAAGAGACCCAGTACTTC.

The rearrangement links TRBV27 to TRBJ2-1; TRBD1 agrees at 9 bases. The CDR3 runs 16 residues. CDR1 is MNHEY, CDR2 SMNVEV, per germline (reference sequence). V dropped 3 bases and J dropped 2; count of bases not matched to a gene: 5. In DNA, the CDR3 is TGTGCCAGCAGTTTCCTCCGGGACAGGGCCTACAATGAGCAGTTCTTC. Translating gives CASSFLRDRAYNEQFF.

This rearrangement joins TRBV7-9 to TRBJ1-2; D is unclear. CDR3 length equals 13 residues. The V end lost 5 bases, the J end lost 4 bases, and 11 bases lay between the germline ends. CDR1 and CDR2 from the germline V gene are SEHNR and FQNEAQ (reference sequence). The CDR3 DNA is TGTGCCAGCAGCCCAGAGGCGGCCTATGGCTACACCTTC. As protein: CASSPEAAYGYTF.

J is TRBJ1-1 and V is TRBV5-1, with a tentative D call TRBD1 (5 bases). This CDR3 has 14 residues. Germline V gene data show CDR1 as SGHRS and CDR2 as YFSETQ. Between the trimmed V and J ends, which lost 4 bases and 0 bases, there was a span of 10 bases. The CDR3 DNA is TGCGCCAGCAGCCAACAGGTCATGAACACTGAAGCTTTCTTT. Encoded protein: CASSQQVMNTEAFF.

The chain links TRBV13 to TRBJ2-2; 10 nucleotides align to TRBD1. This CDR3 is built from 16 residues. Germline lookup yields CDR1 PRHDT and CDR2 FYEKMQ (reference sequence). The J segment lost 3 bases and the V segment lost 0 bases, leaving 1 base of the junction unmatched. The CDR3 loop is CASSLGDRGDTGELFF. The CDR3 nucleotides are TGTGCCAGCAGCTTAGGGGACAGGGGGGACACCGGGGAGCTGTTTTTT.

This chain uses TRBV28 with TRBJ2-7; 9 nucleotides line up with TRBD1. This CDR3 has 15 amino acids. CDR1 MDHEN and CDR2 SYDVKM come from the germline V gene. With V trimmed by 2 bases and J by 2 bases, 4 bases remained unmatched. CDR3 DNA: TGTGCCAGCAGTTTACGGACAGGGGCCGCCTACGAGCAGTACTTC. This sequence encodes CASSLRTGAAYEQYF.

J is TRBJ1-3 and V is TRBV5-1, with D possibly TRBD1 on 5 matching bases. The length of the CDR3 is 14 residues. CDR1 is SGHRS and CDR2 is YFSETQ in the germline V gene. Trimming shortened V by 3 bases and J by 4 bases, and 11 bases separated the two germline ends. CDR3 sequence (DNA): TGCGCCAGCAGCTCGTGGGGCCTAGGAAACACCATATATTTT. This translates into CASSSWGLGNTIYF.

This clone was recorded a few times. This chain links TRBV7-3 with TRBJ1-1; the D is unclear. This CDR3 is built from 15 residues. V was trimmed by 0 bases and J by 1 base, leaving 9 bases between them. Germline lookup yields CDR1 SGHTA and CDR2 FQGTGA. For the CDR3, the DNA is TGTGCCAGCAGCTTAACCTCTGGGAGGAACACTGAAGCTTTCTTT. Residues: CASSLTSGRNTEAFF.

The chain carries TRBV5-6 and TRBJ2-4; 7 bases align to TRBD2. The J segment lost 7 bases and the V segment lost 4 bases, leaving 8 bases of the junction unmatched. Germline V gives CDR1 SGHDT, CDR2 YYEEEE. This CDR3 is built from 14 residues. The CDR3 here is CASSRPGGGNIQYF. CDR3 DNA sequence: TGTGCCAGCAGCCGACCGGGGGGAGGCAACATTCAGTACTTC.

This clone occurred once. V usage is TRBV28 and J usage is TRBJ1-5, with TRBD1 as a possible D gene (6 bases). The CDR3 contains 15 residues. The germline gives CDR1 MDHEN, CDR2 SYDVKM. With 3 bases removed from V and 7 bases from J, the gap between germline ends came to 16 bases. For the CDR3, the DNA is TGTGCCAGCAGTTTCGGGCAGGGGATGATCCAGCCCCAGCATTTT. This codes for CASSFGQGMIQPQHF.